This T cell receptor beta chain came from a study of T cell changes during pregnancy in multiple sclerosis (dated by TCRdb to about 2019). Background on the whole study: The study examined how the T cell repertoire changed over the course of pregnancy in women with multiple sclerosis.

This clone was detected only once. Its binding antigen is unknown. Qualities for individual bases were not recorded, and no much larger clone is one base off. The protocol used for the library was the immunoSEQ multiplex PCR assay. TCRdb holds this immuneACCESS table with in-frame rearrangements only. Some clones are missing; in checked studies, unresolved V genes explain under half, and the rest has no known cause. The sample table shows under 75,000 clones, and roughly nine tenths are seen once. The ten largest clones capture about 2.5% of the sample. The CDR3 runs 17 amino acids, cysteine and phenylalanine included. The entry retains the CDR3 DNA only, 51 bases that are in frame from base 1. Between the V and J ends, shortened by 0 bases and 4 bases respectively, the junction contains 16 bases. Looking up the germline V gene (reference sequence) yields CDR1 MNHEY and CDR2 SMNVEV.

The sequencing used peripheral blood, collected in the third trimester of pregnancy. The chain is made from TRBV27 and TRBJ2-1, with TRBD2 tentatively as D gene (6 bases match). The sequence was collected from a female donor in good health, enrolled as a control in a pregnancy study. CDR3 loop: CASSLSIEGRRYNEQFF. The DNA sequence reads TGTGCCAGCAGTTTATCGATCGAAGGGAGGAGGTACAATGAGCAGTTCTTC.